Each of the 13 T cell receptor beta chains below was sequenced from the same sample in a study of T-cell reconstitution after alpha-beta-depleted transplantation in children. The library targeted TCRbeta and was prepared with unique molecular identifiers. MiXCR was run by TCRdb on the PCR reads, yielding one entry per CDR3 protein. The sample has 750,000 to 950,000 distinct CDR3 sequences, under 20% seen once; the top ten hold roughly 4.8%. This specimen was PBMCs, mostly from graft donor cells, taken 360 days after TCRalphabeta/CD19-depleted stem cell transplant. The receptors derive from a male patient under 18 who had a stem cell transplant for acute lymphoblastic leukemia, so the T cells may come from the graft donor.

This CDR3 reads CASSFTRRGTEAFF. The CDR3 bases are TGTGCCAGCAGTTTTACCCGGCGCGGAACTGAAGCTTTCTTT. V is TRBV6-5 and J is TRBJ1-1, with D unclear. The V and J ends lost 4 bases and 5 bases respectively, with 14 bases between them. The CDR3 is made up of 14 amino acids. Germline CDR1 reads MNHEY; CDR2 reads SVGAGI.

The V gene is TRBV18, the J gene TRBJ2-1; the match to TRBD2 covers 16 bases. V was pared by 0 bases and J by 12 bases, with 11 bases of the junction left unmatched. This CDR3 comprises 18 residues. Germline V gene sequence: CDR1 KGHSH, CDR2 LQKENI. The CDR3 here is CASSPPGLAGGPTTRQFF. In DNA form, the CDR3 reads TGTGCCAGCTCACCACCGGGACTAGCGGGAGGGCCTACCACAAGGCAGTTCTTC.

The chain uses TRBV9 and TRBJ2-7, with D possibly matching TRBD1 (5 bases). This CDR3 has 14 residues. Trimming cost V 2 bases and J 4 bases, with 13 bases left between them. CDR1 SGDLS and CDR2 YYNGEE come from the germline V gene. The DNA of the CDR3 is TGTGCCAGCAGCGTTCAGGGAAAGACGTACGAGCAGTACTTC. Its protein is CASSVQGKTYEQYF.

This clonotype was observed many times. J is TRBJ2-3 and V is TRBV7-3, with D unclear. The CDR3 extends over 11 amino acids. Trimming removed 6 bases at V and 3 bases at J, with 4 bases between. Per germline, CDR1 SGHTA and CDR2 FQGTGA. Here the CDR3 reads CASRKTDTQYF. CDR3 DNA sequence: TGTGCCAGCAGGAAGACAGATACGCAGTATTTT.

This clonotype was seen many times. V and J are TRBV2 and TRBJ1-4; D is unresolved. V lost 3 bases to trimming and J lost 7 bases, with 12 bases between them. CDR1 and CDR2 (germline): SNHLY, FYNNEI. CDR3 length: 14 amino acids. The CDR3 here is CASSDPNRREKLFF. Here the CDR3 DNA reads TGTGCCAGCAGTGATCCTAATAGGCGTGAAAAACTGTTTTTT.

The table lists this clonotype with a few counts. J is TRBJ2-7 and V is TRBV5-1; TRBD2 agrees at 9 bases. The CDR3 is 18 amino acids. Trimming removed 0 bases from V and 0 bases from J; junction bases left unmatched: 10. The germline V gene has CDR1 SGHRS and CDR2 YFSETQ. The CDR3 loop reads CASSLEPAGGRTSYEQYF. CDR3 DNA: TGCGCCAGCAGCTTGGAGCCCGCGGGGGGGCGGACCTCCTACGAGCAGTACTTC.

This chain links TRBV19 with TRBJ2-5; D call uncertain. The CDR3 runs to 13 residues. With 8 bases removed from V and 3 bases from J, the gap between germline ends came to 13 bases. Germline V lookup: CDR1 LNHDA, CDR2 SQIVND (reference sequence). CDR3 nucleotide sequence: TGTGCCAGTGGGGATTTCTCGGAAGAGACCCAGTACTTC. Its translation: CASGDFSEETQYF. Full variable domain (rest looked up from reference TRBV19 and TRBJ2-5): DGGITQSPKYLFRKEGQNVTLSCEQNLNHDAMYWYRQDPGQGLRLIYYSQIVNDFQKGDIAEGYSVSREKKESFPLTVTSAQKNPTAFYLCASGDFSEETQYFGPGTRLLVL.

A few counts support this clonotype. The V gene is TRBV5-1, the J gene TRBJ1-1, with a weak D call TRBD1 (6 bases). The CDR3 has 18 residues. Trimming took 1 base from V and 6 from J, leaving 25 bases between them. Germline V gene lookup returns CDR1 SGHRS and CDR2 YFSETQ. In DNA form, the CDR3 reads TGCGCCAGCAGCTTGAATGGGGGGGCTGGGAGGCAAGGAGCTGAAGCTTTCTTT. Protein: CASSLNGGAGRQGAEAFF.

Only a few counts were recorded for this clonotype. The J gene is TRBJ2-7, the V gene TRBV18, with 7 bases identical to TRBD1. The CDR3 is made up of 14 amino acids. V was clipped by 4 bases and J by 4 bases; unmatched bases: 7. The germline gives CDR1 KGHSH, CDR2 LQKENI. CDR3 sequence: CASSQVQGVYEQYF. DNA for the CDR3: TGTGCCAGCTCACAGGTCCAGGGGGTATACGAGCAGTACTTC.

This clonotype was detected only a few times. The J gene is TRBJ2-2, the V gene TRBV4-1; D might be TRBD1 (5 bases). Germline V lookup: CDR1 MGHRA, CDR2 YSYEKL. This CDR3 is 17 amino acids long. Trimming stripped 2 bases from V and 2 bases from J, with 15 bases between. CDR3 protein: CASSQRSGASNTGELFF. The CDR3 bases are TGCGCCAGCAGCCAAAGATCTGGGGCCTCAAACACCGGGGAGCTGTTTTTT.

This clonotype was observed a few times. This rearrangement joins TRBV5-1 to TRBJ2-7; the match to TRBD2 covers 11 bases. Germline lookup yields CDR1 SGHRS and CDR2 YFSETQ. This CDR3 comprises 16 residues. The V and J ends lost 4 bases and 1 base, in that order; junction bases with no gene match: 7. The chain's CDR3 is CASSLGTSGHSYEQYF. CDR3 sequence (DNA): TGCGCCAGCAGCCTAGGGACTAGCGGCCATTCCTACGAGCAGTACTTC.

V and J are TRBV20-1 and TRBJ1-1; D may be TRBD1 (5 bases). Per the germline V gene, CDR1 is DFQATT and CDR2 is SNEGSKA (reference sequence). V gave up 3 bases and J gave up 4 bases, with 9 bases separating them. The CDR3 has 12 residues. The CDR3 coding sequence is TGCAGTGCTAGGACAGTACTCACTGAAGCTTTCTTT. It yields the protein CSARTVLTEAFF.

This clonotype occurred a few times. As DNA, the CDR3 is TGCGCCAGCAGCTTGCCCAACGGTCTAGCGGGAGATGAGCAGTTCTTC. It translates to CASSLPNGLAGDEQFF. This chain links TRBV5-1 with TRBJ2-1; 10 bases line up with TRBD2. The CDR3 loop spans 16 amino acids. With 1 base clipped from V and 8 bases from J, the junction kept 9 bases outside the gene matches. CDR1 is SGHRS and CDR2 is YFSETQ in the germline V gene.